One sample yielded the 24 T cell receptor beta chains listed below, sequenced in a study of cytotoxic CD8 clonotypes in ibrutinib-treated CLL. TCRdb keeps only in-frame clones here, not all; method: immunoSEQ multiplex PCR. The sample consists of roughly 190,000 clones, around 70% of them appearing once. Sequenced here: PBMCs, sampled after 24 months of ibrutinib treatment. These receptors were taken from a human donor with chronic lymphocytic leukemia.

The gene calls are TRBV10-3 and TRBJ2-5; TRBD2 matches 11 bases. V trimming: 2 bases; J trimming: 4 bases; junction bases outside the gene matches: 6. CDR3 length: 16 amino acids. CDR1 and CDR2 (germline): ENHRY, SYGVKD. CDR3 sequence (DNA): TGTGCCATCAGTGAGGTCGCCACTAGCGGGAGAGAGACCCAGTACTTC. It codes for CAISEVATSGRETQYF.

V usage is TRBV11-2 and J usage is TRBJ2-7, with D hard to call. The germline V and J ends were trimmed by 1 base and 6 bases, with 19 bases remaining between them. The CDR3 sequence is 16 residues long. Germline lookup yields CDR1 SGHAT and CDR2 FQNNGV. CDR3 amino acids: CASSLAPTSPLLEQYF. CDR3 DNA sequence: TGTGCCAGCAGCTTAGCCCCGACTTCGCCCCTACTCGAGCAGTACTTC.

DNA of the CDR3: TGTGCCACCGCACTTTGGGGACGGAATGAGCAGTTCTTC. Translated, it gives CATALWGRNEQFF. The chain recombines TRBV15 with TRBJ2-1, with D tentatively TRBD1 or TRBD2 (5 bases each). V was trimmed by 8 bases and J by 7 bases, leaving 15 bases between them. The CDR3 is made up of 13 amino acids. CDR1 is LNHNV and CDR2 is YYDKDF in the germline V gene (reference sequence).

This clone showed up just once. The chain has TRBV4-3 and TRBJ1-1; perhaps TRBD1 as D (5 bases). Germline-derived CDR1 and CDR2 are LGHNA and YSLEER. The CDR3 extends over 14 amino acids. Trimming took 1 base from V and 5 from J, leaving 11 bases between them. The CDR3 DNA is TGCGCCAGCAGCCAAGTGGGGGGTTTAACTGAAGCTTTCTTT. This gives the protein CASSQVGGLTEAFF.

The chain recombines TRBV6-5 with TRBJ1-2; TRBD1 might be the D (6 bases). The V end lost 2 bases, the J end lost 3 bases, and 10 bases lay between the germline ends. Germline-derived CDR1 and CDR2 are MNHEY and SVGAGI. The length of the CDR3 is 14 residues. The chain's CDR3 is CASSYSGTHYGYTF. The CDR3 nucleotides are TGTGCCAGCAGTTACAGCGGGACACACTATGGCTACACCTTC.

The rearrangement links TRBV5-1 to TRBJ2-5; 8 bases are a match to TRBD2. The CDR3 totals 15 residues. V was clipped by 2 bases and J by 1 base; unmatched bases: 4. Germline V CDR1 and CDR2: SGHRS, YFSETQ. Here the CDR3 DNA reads TGCGCCAGCAGCTTAGCACTAGCGGCCCAAGAGACCCAGTACTTC. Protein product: CASSLALAAQETQYF.

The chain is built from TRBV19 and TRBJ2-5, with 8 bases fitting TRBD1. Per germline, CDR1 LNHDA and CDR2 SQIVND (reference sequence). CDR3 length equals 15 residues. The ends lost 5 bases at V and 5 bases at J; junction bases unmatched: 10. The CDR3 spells CASSRTTGVGETQYF. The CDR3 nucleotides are TGTGCCAGTAGTCGAACGACAGGGGTGGGGGAGACCCAGTACTTC.

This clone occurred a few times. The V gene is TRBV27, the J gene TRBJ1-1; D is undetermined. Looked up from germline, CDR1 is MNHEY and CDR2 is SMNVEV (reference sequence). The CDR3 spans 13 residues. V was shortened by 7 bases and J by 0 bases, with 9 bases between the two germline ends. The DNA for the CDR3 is TGTGCCAGCACCCCAGGAGTGAACACTGAAGCTTTCTTT. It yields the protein CASTPGVNTEAFF.

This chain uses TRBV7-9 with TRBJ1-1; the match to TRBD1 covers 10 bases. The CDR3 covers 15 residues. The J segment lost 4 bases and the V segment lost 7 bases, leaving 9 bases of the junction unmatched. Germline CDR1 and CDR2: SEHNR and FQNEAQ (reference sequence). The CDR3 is CASIRPGQGSTEAFF. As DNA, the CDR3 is TGTGCCAGCATCCGACCGGGACAGGGGTCCACTGAAGCTTTCTTT.

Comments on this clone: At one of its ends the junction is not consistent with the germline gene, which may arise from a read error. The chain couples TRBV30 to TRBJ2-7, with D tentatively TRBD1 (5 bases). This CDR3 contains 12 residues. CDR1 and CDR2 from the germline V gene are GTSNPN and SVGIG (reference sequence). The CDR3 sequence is CAWSVSPVRQIF. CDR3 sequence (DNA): TGTGCCTGGAGTGTATCCCCAGTCAGACAGATCTTC.

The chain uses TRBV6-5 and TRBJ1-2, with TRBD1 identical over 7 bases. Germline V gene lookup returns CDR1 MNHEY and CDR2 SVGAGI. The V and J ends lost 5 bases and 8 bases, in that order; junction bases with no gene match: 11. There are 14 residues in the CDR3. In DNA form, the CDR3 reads TGTGCCAGCAGTGATCTACAGGGGACGGACGGCTACACCTTC. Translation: CASSDLQGTDGYTF.

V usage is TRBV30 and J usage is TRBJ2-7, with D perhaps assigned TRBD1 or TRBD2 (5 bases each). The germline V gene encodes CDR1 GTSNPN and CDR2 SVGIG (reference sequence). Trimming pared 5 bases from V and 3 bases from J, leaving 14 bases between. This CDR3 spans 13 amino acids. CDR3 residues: CAWVRGPFYEQYF. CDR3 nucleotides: TGTGCCTGGGTCCGGGGACCTTTCTACGAGCAGTACTTC.

In DNA form, the CDR3 reads TGTGCCAGCAGCTTAAGACTAGCGGGAGAAGATACGCAGTATTTT. Amino acids: CASSLRLAGEDTQYF. The chain combines TRBV5-4 with TRBJ2-3; 12 nucleotides align to TRBD2. The CDR3 loop spans 15 amino acids. CDR1 SGHNT and CDR2 YYREEE come from the germline V gene (reference sequence). Trimming cost V 2 bases and J 5 bases; bases outside gene matches: 3.

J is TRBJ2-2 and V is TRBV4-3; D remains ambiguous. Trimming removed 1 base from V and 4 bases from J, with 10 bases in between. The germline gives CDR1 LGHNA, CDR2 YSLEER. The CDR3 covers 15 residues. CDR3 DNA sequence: TGCGCCAGCAGCCAAGCGTTTTCGGTCACCGGGGAGCTGTTTTTT. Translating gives CASSQAFSVTGELFF.

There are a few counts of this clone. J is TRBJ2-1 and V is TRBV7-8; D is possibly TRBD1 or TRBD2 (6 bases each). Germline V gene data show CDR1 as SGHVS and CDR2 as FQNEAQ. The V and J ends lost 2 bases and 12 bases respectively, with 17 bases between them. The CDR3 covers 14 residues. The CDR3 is CASSLRVSGGGQFF. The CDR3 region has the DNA TGTGCCAGCAGCTTACGGGTTTCCGGAGGGGGGCAGTTCTTC.

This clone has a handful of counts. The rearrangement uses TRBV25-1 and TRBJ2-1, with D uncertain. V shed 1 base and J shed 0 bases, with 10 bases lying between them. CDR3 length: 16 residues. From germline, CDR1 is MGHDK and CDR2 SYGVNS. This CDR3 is CASSEFGRISYNEQFF. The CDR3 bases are TGTGCCAGCAGTGAATTTGGCAGGATCTCCTACAATGAGCAGTTCTTC.

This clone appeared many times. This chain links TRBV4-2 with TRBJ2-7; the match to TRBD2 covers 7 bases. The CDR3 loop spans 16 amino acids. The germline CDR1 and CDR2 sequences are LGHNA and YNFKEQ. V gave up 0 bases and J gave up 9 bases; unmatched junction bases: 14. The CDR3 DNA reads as TGTGCCAGCAGCCAAGATTTCCTAGCGGAGCAAAGGGGGCAGTACTTC. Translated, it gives CASSQDFLAEQRGQYF.

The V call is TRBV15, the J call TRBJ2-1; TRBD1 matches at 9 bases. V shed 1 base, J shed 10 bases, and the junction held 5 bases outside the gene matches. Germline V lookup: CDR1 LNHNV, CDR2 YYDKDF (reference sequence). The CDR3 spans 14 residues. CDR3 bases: TGTGCCACCAGCAGAGTAGGGACAGGGTACGAGCAGTTCTTC. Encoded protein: CATSRVGTGYEQFF.

This chain's CDR3 is CASSLGTASNEQFF. CDR3 bases: TGTGCCAGCAGCCTAGGGACTGCTTCTAATGAGCAGTTCTTC. This chain joins TRBV7-3 and TRBJ2-1, with D perhaps TRBD2 (6 bases). This CDR3 is built from 14 residues. Germline CDR1 and CDR2: SGHTA and FQGTGA. V shed 5 bases and J shed 7 bases, with 15 bases lying between them.

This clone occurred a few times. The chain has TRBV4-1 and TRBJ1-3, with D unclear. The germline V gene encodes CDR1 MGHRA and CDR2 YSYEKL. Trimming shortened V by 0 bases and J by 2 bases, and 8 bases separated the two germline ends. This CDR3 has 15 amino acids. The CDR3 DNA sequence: TGCGCCAGCAGCCAAGACCCGGGAGCTGGAAACACCATATATTTT. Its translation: CASSQDPGAGNTIYF.

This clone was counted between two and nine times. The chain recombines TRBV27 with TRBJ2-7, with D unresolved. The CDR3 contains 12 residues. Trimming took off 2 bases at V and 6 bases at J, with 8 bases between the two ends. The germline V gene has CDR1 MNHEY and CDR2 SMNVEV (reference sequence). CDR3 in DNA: TGTGCCAGCAGTTTAGGGGTCGGCGAGCAGTACTTC. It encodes CASSLGVGEQYF.

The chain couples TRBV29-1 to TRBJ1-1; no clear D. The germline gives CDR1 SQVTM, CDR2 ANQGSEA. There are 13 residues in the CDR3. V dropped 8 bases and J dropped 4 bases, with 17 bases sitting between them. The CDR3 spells CSLNALTGTEAFF. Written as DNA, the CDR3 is TGCAGCCTTAATGCCCTAACCGGCACTGAAGCTTTCTTT.

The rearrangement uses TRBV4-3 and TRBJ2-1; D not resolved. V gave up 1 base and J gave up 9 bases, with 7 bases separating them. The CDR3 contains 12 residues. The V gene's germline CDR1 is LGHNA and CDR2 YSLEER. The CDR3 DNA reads TGCGCCAGCAGCCAAGTGGGTGGTGAGCAGTTCTTC. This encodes CASSQVGGEQFF.

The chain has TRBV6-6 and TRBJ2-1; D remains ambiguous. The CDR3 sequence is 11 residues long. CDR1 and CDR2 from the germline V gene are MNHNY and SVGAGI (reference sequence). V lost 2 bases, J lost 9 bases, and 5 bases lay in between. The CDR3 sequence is CASSYVGEQFF. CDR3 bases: TGTGCCAGCAGTTACGTCGGTGAGCAGTTCTTC.